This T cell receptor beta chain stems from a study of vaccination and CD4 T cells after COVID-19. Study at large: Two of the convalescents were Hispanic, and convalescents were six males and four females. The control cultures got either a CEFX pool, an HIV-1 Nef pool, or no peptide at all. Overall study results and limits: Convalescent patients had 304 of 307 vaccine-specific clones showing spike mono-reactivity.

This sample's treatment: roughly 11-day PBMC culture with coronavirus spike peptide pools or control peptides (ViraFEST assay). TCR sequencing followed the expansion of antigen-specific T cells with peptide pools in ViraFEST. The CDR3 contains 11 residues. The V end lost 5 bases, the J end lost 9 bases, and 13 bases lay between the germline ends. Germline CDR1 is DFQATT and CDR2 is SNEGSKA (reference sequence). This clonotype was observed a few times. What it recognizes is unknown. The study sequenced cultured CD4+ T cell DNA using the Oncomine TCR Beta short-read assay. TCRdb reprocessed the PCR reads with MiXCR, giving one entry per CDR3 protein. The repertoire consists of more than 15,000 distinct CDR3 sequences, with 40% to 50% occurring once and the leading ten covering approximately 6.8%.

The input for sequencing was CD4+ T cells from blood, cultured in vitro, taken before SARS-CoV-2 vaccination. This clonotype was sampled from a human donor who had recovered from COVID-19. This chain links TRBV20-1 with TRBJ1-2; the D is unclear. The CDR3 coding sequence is TGCAGTGCTGGCGACGGCATAAGCTACACCTTC. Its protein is CSAGDGISYTF.